The entry below describes one TCR beta chain. Its antigen is still unknown. This may come from a read error, since a much larger clone is one base off. These data belong to a study of T-cell reconstitution after alpha-beta-depleted transplantation in children listed by TCRdb under 2016. Study-level background: The study quantitatively tracked T-cell immune reconstitution after TCRalphabeta/CD19-depleted allogeneic hematopoietic cell transplantation in children using TCR repertoire profiling.

The library came from PCR. Sequenced using an Illumina HiSeq 2500. To normalize quantification of the TCRbeta repertoire, the TCR libraries were built with molecular barcoding that relied on unique molecular identifiers. TCRdb reworked the public reads: Q25 trimming with fastp, MiXCR clone assembly, productive beta chains retained. When rows share a CDR3 protein, they turn into one entry using the most common DNA and genes. Within this sample are some 600,000 distinct CDR3 sequences, with about 15% of them counted one time only. The ten largest clones capture under 1.2% of the sample. Measured from the cysteine to the phenylalanine, the CDR3 is 13 residues long. Just the 39-base CDR3 DNA is kept, in frame starting at base 1. CDR1 and CDR2, per the germline V gene (reference sequence), are LNHDA and SQIVND.

This specimen was PBMCs from the stem cell graft donor, taken from the stem cell graft. This sequence originates from a human donor who donated a stem cell graft to a child with acute myeloid leukemia. The sequence joins TRBV19 to TRBJ1-4; no D gene is confidently identified. CDR3 loop: CASSISTNEKLFF. The DNA sequence is as follows: TGTGCCAGCAGTATCTCAACTAATGAAAAACTGTTTTTT.